These T cell receptor beta chains were read from a single sample in a study of shared clonotypes between healthy human individuals. Sequencing was performed with immunoSEQ multiplex PCR; in TCRdb, only in-frame clones are kept and a portion is missing. The data contain about 580,000 clones, 95% to 98% of them singletons. Sequencing was performed on naive CD8+ T cells sorted from blood. These receptor sequences come from a man between 25 and 39 years old in good health. CDR3s leave out the opening cysteine and the closing phenylalanine or tryptophan. Fields, in order: V gene, J gene, CDR3 protein.

TRBV9	TRBJ2-3	ASSPSGTSTDTQY
TRBV18	TRBJ2-7	ASSPIPGRSTYEQY
TRBV15	TRBJ2-1	ATSGAGGSYNEQF
TRBV4-2	TRBJ2-3	ASSQAPDTQY
TRBV29-1	TRBJ2-1	SVEWDANNEQF
TRBV2	TRBJ1-1	ASFAGPDTEAF
TRBV4-1	TRBJ2-2	ASSPSTGELF
TRBV28	TRBJ1-5	ASAGTASRQPQH
TRBV10-2	TRBJ1-5	ASRPGLSNQPQH
TRBV5-1	TRBJ2-7	ASSFGQGEYEQY
TRBV7-2	TRBJ1-1	ASSPSGVTQQAF